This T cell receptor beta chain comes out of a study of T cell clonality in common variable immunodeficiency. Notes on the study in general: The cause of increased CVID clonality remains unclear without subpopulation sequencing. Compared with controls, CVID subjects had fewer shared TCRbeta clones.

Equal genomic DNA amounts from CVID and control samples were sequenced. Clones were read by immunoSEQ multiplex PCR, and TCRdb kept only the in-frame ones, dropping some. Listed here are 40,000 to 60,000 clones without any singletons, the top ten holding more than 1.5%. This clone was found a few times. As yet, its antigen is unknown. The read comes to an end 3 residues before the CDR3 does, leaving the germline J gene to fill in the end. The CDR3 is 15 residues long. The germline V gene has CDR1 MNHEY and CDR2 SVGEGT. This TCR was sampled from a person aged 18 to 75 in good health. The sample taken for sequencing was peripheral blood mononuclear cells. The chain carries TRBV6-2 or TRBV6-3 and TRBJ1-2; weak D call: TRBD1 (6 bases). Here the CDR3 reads CASRRTDSQGRGYTF. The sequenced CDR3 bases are TGTGCCAGCAGGAGAACGGACAGTCAAGGTAGAGGC.